This T cell receptor beta chain derives from a study of tumour-infiltrating T cells in Burkitt lymphoma (TCRdb year 2020). For the wider study: TCR repertoire data were compared against clinical outcome, and productive clonality predicted overall survival and progression-free survival independently of established prognostic factors such as age at diagnosis.

With respect to this clone: No antigen is known for it. Per-base qualities were not stored, and no clone one base away is much larger.

Library construction relied on the immunoSEQ multiplex PCR assay. TCRdb took over this immuneACCESS table, retaining in-frame rearrangements with V and J assigned. Such tables are incomplete; in checked studies, under half of the missing clones stem from an unresolved V gene, and the remainder is unexplained. For this sample the table gives some 6,300 clones, of which around 10% were detected only once. The ten top clones hold less than 3% of the sample. Trimmed from V: 5 bases; trimmed from J: 0 bases; junction bases lacking a gene match: 15. In the germline V gene, CDR1 corresponds to SGHAT and CDR2 to FQNNGV. Taken from cysteine to phenylalanine, the CDR3 has 19 residues. The retained sequence is limited to the CDR3, 57 bases, with the frame set at the first base.

The source material was tumor tissue. The chain is made from TRBV11-2 and TRBJ2-1, and TRBD1 matches 8 of the central bases. This receptor was taken from a human donor with diffuse large B-cell lymphoma. The CDR3 is CASSADRDETDSSYNEQFF. The DNA sequence is TGTGCCAGCAGCGCGGACAGGGACGAAACCGATAGCTCCTACAATGAGCAGTTCTTC.